This TCR beta chain was identified in a study of shared clonotypes between healthy human individuals. Study-level results: Enrolling few donors narrowed the genetic and exposure-history diversity that was represented. Generation probability values for non-shared clonotypes were lower than those for clonotypes shared by all four donors. Blood alone was sampled, and tissue repertoires likely differ.

Cells designated naive CD8 were CD45RO-negative and were positively selected for CCR7, with terminally differentiated effector memory CD45RA+ cells excluded. Adults of Caucasian background living in Nashville, Tennessee made up all donors. V lost 2 bases, J lost 6 bases, and 13 bases stayed unmatched. Germline V gene sequence: CDR1 MGHRA, CDR2 YSYEKL. The CDR3 is 17 residues long. Profiled with immunoSEQ multiplex PCR; TCRdb holds only in-frame clones, not every one. The sample includes about 2.1 million clones, roughly 91% seen only once; the top ten take 1.5% to 2%. Note on this clone: Antigen specificity is unknown.

Sequencing was performed on naive CD8+ T cells from PBMCs. The V and J genes are TRBV4-1 and TRBJ1-2; 9 bases match TRBD1. This TCR came from a man aged 18 to 29 in good health. Some clones in this sample may be carry-over from other donors' samples. The chain's CDR3 is CASSQPPGQGITNGYTF. The CDR3, as DNA: TGCGCCAGCAGCCAACCTCCGGGACAGGGAATCACGAATGGCTACACCTTC.